This is a list of T cell receptor beta chains from one sample in a study of yellow fever vaccine responses in identical twins. Via MiXCR, TCRdb re-called the RT-PCR reads, giving one row per CDR3 protein. This table has 1,500 to 2,000 distinct CDR3 sequences, less than 85% appearing once. Sequencing used T cells from blood (PBMCs), unsorted or a sorted subset (not recorded which), obtained before or after yellow fever vaccination (not recorded which). The source of these receptors is a woman younger than 30 who received the yellow fever vaccine. The CDR3 runs from the conserved cysteine through the conserved F or W. Fields, in order: V gene, D gene, clone size, J gene, CDR3 DNA, CDR3 protein. The D gene is left open where the match is weak. The listing skips clone size in some rows; elsewhere it reads once, few, many or a size class.

V gene: TRBV11-2
D gene: NA
clone size: NA
J gene: TRBJ2-5
CDR3 DNA: TGTGCCAGCAGCTTAGTTACCCAGTACTTC
CDR3 protein: CASSLVTQYF

V gene: TRBV11-3
D gene: NA
clone size: NA
J gene: TRBJ2-1
CDR3 DNA: TGTGCCAGCAGCTTACCCGGGACCCCATACAATGAGCAGTTCTTC
CDR3 protein: CASSLPGTPYNEQFF

V gene: TRBV6-1
D gene: NA
clone size: NA
J gene: TRBJ2-1
CDR3 DNA: TGTGCCAGCAGGGCCCTAGGGGCCTACAATGAGCAGTTCTTC
CDR3 protein: CASRALGAYNEQFF

V gene: TRBV11-3
D gene: TRBD2
clone size: NA
J gene: TRBJ2-5
CDR3 DNA: TGTGCCAGCAGCGTAGCGGGGGGGCTTAAAGAGACCCAGTACTTC
CDR3 protein: CASSVAGGLKETQYF

V gene: TRBV29-1
D gene: NA
clone size: NA
J gene: TRBJ2-7
CDR3 DNA: TGCAGCGTTACTTACGCACTAGCCAGCTCCTACGAGCAGTACTTC
CDR3 protein: CSVTYALASSYEQYF

V gene: TRBV11-1
D gene: NA
clone size: NA
J gene: TRBJ2-7
CDR3 DNA: TGTGCCAGCAGCTTAGCTCGGGACAACTCCTACGAGCAGTACTTC
CDR3 protein: CASSLARDNSYEQYF

V gene: TRBV2
D gene: NA
clone size: NA
J gene: TRBJ1-2
CDR3 DNA: TGTGCCAGCAGTGAAGCCGGACTCCCCAACTATGGCTACACCTTC
CDR3 protein: CASSEAGLPNYGYTF

V gene: TRBV5-1
D gene: NA
clone size: NA
J gene: TRBJ2-3
CDR3 DNA: TGCGCCAGCAGCTTCAGGGTGCGGCAAGCAGATACGCAGTATTTT
CDR3 protein: CASSFRVRQADTQYF

V gene: TRBV13
D gene: TRBD1
clone size: NA
J gene: TRBJ2-2
CDR3 DNA: TGTGCCAGGTCAGGGGGCGCGAACACCGGGGAGCTGTTTTTT
CDR3 protein: CARSGGANTGELFF

V gene: TRBV2
D gene: NA
clone size: NA
J gene: TRBJ2-5
CDR3 DNA: TGTGCCAGCCTCTGGAGAATTGCGTACCAAGAGACCCAGTACTTC
CDR3 protein: CASLWRIAYQETQYF

V gene: TRBV15
D gene: TRBD1
clone size: NA
J gene: TRBJ2-7
CDR3 DNA: TGTGCCACCAGCAGAGAAGGGACAGCCTTCGTAGAGCAGTACTTC
CDR3 protein: CATSREGTAFVEQYF

V gene: TRBV11-3
D gene: TRBD2
clone size: NA
J gene: TRBJ2-1
CDR3 DNA: TGTGCCAGCAGCTCATTACTAGCGAACAATGAGCAGTTCTTC
CDR3 protein: CASSSLLANNEQFF

V gene: TRBV29-1
D gene: NA
clone size: NA
J gene: TRBJ2-1
CDR3 DNA: TGCAGCGTTCGAGGCTCCTTAGGCAATGAGCAGTTCTTC
CDR3 protein: CSVRGSLGNEQFF

V gene: TRBV29-1
D gene: NA
clone size: NA
J gene: TRBJ2-7
CDR3 DNA: TGCAGCGCCATGCCCGGGTGGGGGAACGAGCAGTACTTC
CDR3 protein: CSAMPGWGNEQYF

V gene: TRBV2
D gene: TRBD1
clone size: NA
J gene: TRBJ2-4
CDR3 DNA: TGTGCCAGCAGTCCTATTGACAGGGGTAAAAACATTCAGTACTTC
CDR3 protein: CASSPIDRGKNIQYF

V gene: TRBV29-1
D gene: TRBD1
clone size: NA
J gene: TRBJ2-3
CDR3 DNA: TGCAGCGTTACAGGGGCCCCAGATACGCAGTATTTT
CDR3 protein: CSVTGAPDTQYF

V gene: TRBV11-3
D gene: NA
clone size: few
J gene: TRBJ1-1
CDR3 DNA: TGTGCCAGCAGCTCCCTAAAGAGCACTGAAGCTTTCTTT
CDR3 protein: CASSSLKSTEAFF

V gene: TRBV4-3
D gene: TRBD1
clone size: NA
J gene: TRBJ1-5
CDR3 DNA: TGCGCCAGCAGCCAAGAGAACAGGGGCGATCAGCCCCAGCATTTT
CDR3 protein: CASSQENRGDQPQHF

V gene: TRBV12-3/TRBV12-4
D gene: NA
clone size: NA
J gene: TRBJ1-5
CDR3 DNA: TGTGCCAGCAGCCGGGACATATATCAGCCCCAGCATTTT
CDR3 protein: CASSRDIYQPQHF

V gene: TRBV7-6
D gene: TRBD1
clone size: NA
J gene: TRBJ1-5
CDR3 DNA: TGTGCCAGCAGCCCCCAGTCGGGACAGGGGGCCCAGCCCCAGCATTTT
CDR3 protein: CASSPQSGQGAQPQHF

V gene: TRBV7-1
D gene: NA
clone size: NA
J gene: TRBJ1-4
CDR3 DNA: TGTGCCAGCAGCGCAGAGGGGTTCTATGAAAAACTGTTTTTT
CDR3 protein: CASSAEGFYEKLFF

V gene: TRBV29-1
D gene: NA
clone size: NA
J gene: TRBJ2-3
CDR3 DNA: TGCAGCGTTGAAGTCCGGGATACGCAGTATTTT
CDR3 protein: CSVEVRDTQYF

V gene: TRBV11-3
D gene: NA
clone size: NA
J gene: TRBJ2-3
CDR3 DNA: TGTGCCAGCAGCTTAGTGGCAGATACGCAGTATTTT
CDR3 protein: CASSLVADTQYF

V gene: TRBV13
D gene: TRBD2
clone size: NA
J gene: TRBJ2-1
CDR3 DNA: TGTGCCAGCAAAGGATTCGTGACTAGCGGGGGCAATGAGCAGTTCTTC
CDR3 protein: CASKGFVTSGGNEQFF

V gene: TRBV11-3
D gene: NA
clone size: NA
J gene: TRBJ1-5
CDR3 DNA: TGTGCCAGCAGCTCCTCCATCAGTCAGCCCCAGCATTTT
CDR3 protein: CASSSSISQPQHF

V gene: TRBV14
D gene: TRBD2
clone size: NA
J gene: TRBJ2-7
CDR3 DNA: TGTGCCAGCAGGCCTAGCGGGAGTTTCGAGCAGTACTTC
CDR3 protein: CASRPSGSFEQYF

V gene: TRBV6-5
D gene: TRBD1
clone size: NA
J gene: TRBJ1-2
CDR3 DNA: TGTGCCAGCAGTTACCTACGGACAGGGGGTGCCTATGGCTACACCTTC
CDR3 protein: CASSYLRTGGAYGYTF

V gene: TRBV7-3
D gene: NA
clone size: NA
J gene: TRBJ2-3
CDR3 DNA: TGTGCCAGCAGCTTAGGAGTGGTGCGCGTTAGCACAGATACGCAGTATTTT
CDR3 protein: CASSLGVVRVSTDTQYF

V gene: TRBV20-1
D gene: NA
clone size: NA
J gene: TRBJ2-4
CDR3 DNA: TGCAGTGTCCTTTCTGGGGATTGGGGCATTCAGTACTTC
CDR3 protein: CSVLSGDWGIQYF

V gene: TRBV29-1
D gene: NA
clone size: NA
J gene: TRBJ1-1
CDR3 DNA: TGCAGCGTTGCTAAGGGCGGGTCTGAAGCTTTCTTT
CDR3 protein: CSVAKGGSEAFF

V gene: TRBV7-3
D gene: TRBD1
clone size: NA
J gene: TRBJ2-3
CDR3 DNA: TGTGCCAGCAGCTTAACGGACAGGCTACTCACAGATACGCAGTATTTT
CDR3 protein: CASSLTDRLLTDTQYF

V gene: TRBV18
D gene: NA
clone size: NA
J gene: TRBJ1-6
CDR3 DNA: TGTGCCAGCTCACCAACGGGACAATCAAATTCACCCCTCCACTTT
CDR3 protein: CASSPTGQSNSPLHF

V gene: TRBV11-3
D gene: NA
clone size: NA
J gene: TRBJ2-3
CDR3 DNA: TGTGCCAGCAGCCGTGGTGGGGCCACTAGCACAGATACGCAGTATTTT
CDR3 protein: CASSRGGATSTDTQYF

V gene: TRBV7-2
D gene: NA
clone size: NA
J gene: TRBJ2-3
CDR3 DNA: TGTGCCAGCAGCTTATTGCTAGCGACTGCAGATACGCAGTATTTT
CDR3 protein: CASSLLLATADTQYF

V gene: TRBV11-3
D gene: TRBD2
clone size: NA
J gene: TRBJ2-3
CDR3 DNA: TGTGCCAGCAGCCGGGCGGGTACGGGAGGGACAGATACGCAGTATTTT
CDR3 protein: CASSRAGTGGTDTQYF

V gene: TRBV11-1
D gene: TRBD1
clone size: NA
J gene: TRBJ2-1
CDR3 DNA: TGTGCCAGCAGCTTGGGACAGGGGGATAGGGATGAGCAGTTCTTC
CDR3 protein: CASSLGQGDRDEQFF

V gene: TRBV9
D gene: TRBD2
clone size: once
J gene: TRBJ2-5
CDR3 DNA: TGTGCCAGCAGCGTTAACCCGGGACTAGCGTGGCCCCAGTACTTC
CDR3 protein: CASSVNPGLAWPQYF

V gene: TRBV24-1
D gene: NA
clone size: NA
J gene: TRBJ2-1
CDR3 DNA: TGTGCCACCAGTGATCCGGCAGGGGTATACAATGAGCAGTTCTTC
CDR3 protein: CATSDPAGVYNEQFF

V gene: TRBV29-1
D gene: NA
clone size: NA
J gene: TRBJ1-2
CDR3 DNA: TGCAGCGTAGAACTAACAGGGTCGGGCTATGGCTACACCTTC
CDR3 protein: CSVELTGSGYGYTF